The clone carrying this T cell receptor beta chain showed up many times. The record originates from a study of T cell repertoires in cytomegalovirus infection. TCRdb reprocessed the reads with MiXCR, giving one entry per CDR3 protein. The data show about 530,000 distinct CDR3 sequences, about a quarter seen once. Per germline, CDR1 MNHNS and CDR2 SASEGT. After removal of 6 bases from V and 0 bases from J, the junction contained 6 bases not matched to a gene. CDR3 size: 15 residues. The sequencing input was PBMCs. This rearrangement joins TRBV6-1 to TRBJ2-3; 7 positions match TRBD1. This TCR was recovered from a human donor in good health (CMV status not recorded). Some clones in this sample may be carry-over from other donors' samples. The CDR3 loop is CASSTQGQSTDTQYF. CDR3 nucleotide sequence: TGTGCCAGCAGCACGCAGGGACAGAGCACAGATACGCAGTATTTT.